This is a list of T cell receptor beta chains from one sample in a study of human T cells and chemical hapten exposure. Using its own MiXCR run on the RACE reads, TCRdb lists one record per CDR3 protein. The sample contains roughly 380,000 distinct CDR3 sequences, about 6.9% of which appear only once. The material sequenced was whole blood, taken in connection with sensitization to the hapten diphenylcyclopropenone (DPC). All receptors come from a woman aged 18 to 35 with alopecia areata. Some clones in this sample may be carry-over from other donors' samples. The conserved cysteine and the conserved F or W are not part of the CDR3 here.

J gene: TRBJ2-5
V gene: TRBV7-2
CDR3 protein: ASSPGGTSGGARETQY

J gene: TRBJ2-4
V gene: TRBV5-6
CDR3 protein: ASSLGFPISKNIQY

J gene: TRBJ1-2
V gene: TRBV7-2
CDR3 protein: ASSTGQAVNYGYT

J gene: TRBJ1-5
V gene: TRBV20-1
CDR3 protein: SAGDPRTGNQPQH

J gene: TRBJ2-5
V gene: TRBV20-1
CDR3 protein: SARSGTSGKETQY

J gene: TRBJ1-1
V gene: TRBV12-3/TRBV12-4
CDR3 protein: ASSSYRGTEAF

J gene: TRBJ2-5
V gene: TRBV3-1
CDR3 protein: ASSQDAVGVGETQY

J gene: TRBJ1-6
V gene: TRBV6-5
CDR3 protein: ATNRGYNSPLH

J gene: TRBJ1-4
V gene: TRBV2
CDR3 protein: ASSERRYYEKLF

J gene: TRBJ1-4
V gene: TRBV10-3
CDR3 protein: AISPGGSTNEKLF

J gene: TRBJ2-2
V gene: TRBV6-1
CDR3 protein: ASKKPGTRAGELF

J gene: TRBJ2-3
V gene: TRBV15
CDR3 protein: ATSTRQPSTDTQY

J gene: TRBJ1-1
V gene: TRBV7-9
CDR3 protein: ASSLAGGVAF

J gene: TRBJ1-5
V gene: TRBV6-5
CDR3 protein: ASSQRVGGNQPQH

J gene: TRBJ2-1
V gene: TRBV12-3/TRBV12-4
CDR3 protein: ASSSRGTSGGREQF

J gene: TRBJ2-5
V gene: TRBV6-2/TRBV6-3
CDR3 protein: ASSGPETQY

J gene: TRBJ2-3
V gene: TRBV6-5
CDR3 protein: ASSSPGTSGDDLTDTQY

J gene: TRBJ1-4
V gene: TRBV9
CDR3 protein: ASSSPFPGTGKGEKLF

J gene: TRBJ1-1
V gene: TRBV5-1
CDR3 protein: ASSSWTGSNTEAF

J gene: TRBJ1-5
V gene: TRBV6-2/TRBV6-3
CDR3 protein: ASSPTTSNQPQH

J gene: TRBJ2-1
V gene: TRBV11-2
CDR3 protein: ASNEPGTDNEQF

J gene: TRBJ2-7
V gene: TRBV10-3
CDR3 protein: AISREGEQY

J gene: TRBJ1-5
V gene: TRBV30
CDR3 protein: ASPGVEPQH

J gene: TRBJ1-1
V gene: TRBV21-1
CDR3 protein: ASSLNLEQGADTEAF

J gene: TRBJ2-3
V gene: TRBV4-1
CDR3 protein: ASSPKASSTDTQY

J gene: TRBJ2-7
V gene: TRBV4-3
CDR3 protein: ASSQGGGNEQY

J gene: TRBJ2-5
V gene: TRBV6-1
CDR3 protein: ATQQGYQETQY

J gene: TRBJ1-1
V gene: TRBV7-2
CDR3 protein: ASSLEQGTEAF

J gene: TRBJ2-7
V gene: TRBV18
CDR3 protein: ASSGLGPGPYEQY

J gene: TRBJ2-3
V gene: TRBV9
CDR3 protein: ASSPLMRGTDTQY

J gene: TRBJ1-5
V gene: TRBV12-3/TRBV12-4
CDR3 protein: ASRETGVLQPQH

J gene: TRBJ1-5
V gene: TRBV27
CDR3 protein: ASPSQGRNQPQH

J gene: TRBJ2-7
V gene: TRBV29-1
CDR3 protein: SVGRGGYEQY

J gene: TRBJ2-5
V gene: TRBV3-1
CDR3 protein: ASSLLRDRGPETQY

J gene: TRBJ2-6
V gene: TRBV10-3
CDR3 protein: AISEDSVSGANVLT

J gene: TRBJ1-5
V gene: TRBV2
CDR3 protein: ASQDRGNQPQH

J gene: TRBJ2-5
V gene: TRBV5-1
CDR3 protein: ASSPGLAMETQY

J gene: TRBJ1-1
V gene: TRBV12-3/TRBV12-4
CDR3 protein: ASLGETEAF

J gene: TRBJ2-7
V gene: TRBV29-1
CDR3 protein: SVLGETYEQY

J gene: TRBJ2-5
V gene: TRBV12-3/TRBV12-4
CDR3 protein: ASSPSGQETQY